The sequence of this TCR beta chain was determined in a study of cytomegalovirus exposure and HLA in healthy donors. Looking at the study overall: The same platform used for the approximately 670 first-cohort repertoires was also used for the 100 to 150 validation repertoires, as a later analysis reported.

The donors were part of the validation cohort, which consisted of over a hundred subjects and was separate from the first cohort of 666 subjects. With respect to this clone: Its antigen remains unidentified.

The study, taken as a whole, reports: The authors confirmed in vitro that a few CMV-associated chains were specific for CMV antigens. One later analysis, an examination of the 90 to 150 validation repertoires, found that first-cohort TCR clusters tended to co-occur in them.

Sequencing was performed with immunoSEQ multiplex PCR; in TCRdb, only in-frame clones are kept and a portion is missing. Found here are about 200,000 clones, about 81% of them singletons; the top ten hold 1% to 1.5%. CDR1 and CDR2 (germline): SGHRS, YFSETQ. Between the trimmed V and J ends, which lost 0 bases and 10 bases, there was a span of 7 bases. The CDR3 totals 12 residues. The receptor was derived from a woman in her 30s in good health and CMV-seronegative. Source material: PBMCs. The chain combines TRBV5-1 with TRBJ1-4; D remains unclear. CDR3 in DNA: TGCGCCAGCAGCTTGGCGGTCGGAAAACTGTTTTTT. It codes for CASSLAVGKLFF.